The entry below gives a single TCR beta chain sequence along with its context. Regions amplified from RNA transcripts were the TCR beta CDR3 regions. HTBI primers were used for first-round RT-PCR of the TCR CDR3. TCRdb reprocessed the multiplex PCR reads with MiXCR, giving one entry per CDR3 protein. Of approximately 150,000 distinct CDR3 sequences in the sample, approximately 9% are singletons; the top ten hold approximately 24%. The data originate from a study of T cells in Graves' hyperthyroidism and ophthalmopathy. Germline V lookup: CDR1 SGHVS, CDR2 FNYEAQ. V dropped 5 bases and J dropped 8; count of bases not matched to a gene: 8. This CDR3 has 16 amino acids.

Material for sequencing was blood. The V gene is TRBV7-6, the J gene TRBJ2-1; TRBD2 matches 14 bases. The receptor was derived from a woman aged 18-35 years with Graves' hyperthyroidism that later progressed to Graves' ophthalmopathy. DNA for the CDR3: TGTGCCAGCAGCACGTCTGGGACTAGCGGGAGTGATGAGCAGTTCTTC. Protein sequence: CASSTSGTSGSDEQFF.